Below are 5 T cell receptor beta chains sequenced from a single sample in a study of blood T cell repertoires in COVID-19. Method: immunoSEQ multiplex PCR; TCRdb's copy keeps in-frame clones and lacks some. The data hold a few hundred thousand clones, with 85% observed a single time. Sample: peripheral blood. These receptors all come from a woman in her seventies with COVID-19, enrolled during active disease.

The chain carries TRBV6-5 and TRBJ1-6; D gene ambiguous. The CDR3 totals 13 residues. Germline CDR1 is MNHEY and CDR2 is SVGAGI. V was trimmed by 7 bases and J by 10 bases, leaving 14 bases between them. The CDR3 DNA is TGTGCCAGCATGAGAGGGTGGGAGTCACCCCTCCACTTT. Translating gives CASMRGWESPLHF.

This clone was seen a single time. V usage is TRBV9 and J usage is TRBJ1-2, with unresolved D. The CDR3 length is 13 residues. Between the trimmed V and J ends, which lost 0 bases and 6 bases, there was a span of 9 bases. Germline assignment: CDR1 SGDLS and CDR2 YYNGEE. The chain's CDR3 is CASSVDPTDGYTF. The DNA for the CDR3 is TGTGCCAGCAGCGTAGATCCAACTGATGGCTACACCTTC.

CDR3 sequence reads: CSVVGAYLSTDTQYF. Here the CDR3 DNA reads TGCAGCGTTGTTGGGGCGTACCTTAGCACAGATACGCAGTATTTT. The V call is TRBV29-1, the J call TRBJ2-3; TRBD1 is a possible D gene (5 bases). CDR1 is SQVTM, CDR2 ANQGSEA, per germline. With 4 bases removed from V and 0 bases from J, the gap between germline ends came to 14 bases. The CDR3 is 15 residues long.

CDR3 nucleotide sequence: TGCAGCGTTGGGAGGGTGACAGGGGGCACAGATACGCAGTATTTT. Translation gives CSVGRVTGGTDTQYF. This chain joins TRBV29-1 and TRBJ2-3, with 8 bases aligning to TRBD1. This CDR3 has 15 residues. The germline V gene encodes CDR1 SQVTM and CDR2 ANQGSEA. V trimming: 4 bases; J trimming: 1 base; junction bases outside the gene matches: 7.

This clone was picked up one time. The rearrangement links TRBV3-1 (or the pseudogene TRBV3-2) to TRBJ1-2; no reliable D call. This CDR3 region has 14 residues. Germline-derived CDR1 and CDR2 are LGHDT and YNNKEL (reference sequence). Deletions cut 8 bases from V and 5 bases from J, with 18 bases between. CDR3 residues: CASGRTCSPYGYTF. In nucleotides, the CDR3 is TGTGCCAGCGGGCGGACTTGTTCCCCGTATGGCTACACCTTC.